This note documents a single T cell receptor beta chain sequence. Its antigen is still unknown. There are no base qualities to consult, and no much larger clone falls within one base. The CDR3 measures 12 amino acids from cysteine to phenylalanine. Only CDR3 DNA remains: 36 bases, in frame from the first base. The germline V gene encodes CDR1 SQVTM and CDR2 ANQGSEA. V was cut back by 4 bases and J by 4 bases, leaving a gap of 10 bases between them. The sample originates from a study of T cell changes during pregnancy in multiple sclerosis (dated by TCRdb to about 2019). Background for the entire study: Changes in the T cell repertoire over the course of pregnancy were examined in this study in women with multiple sclerosis.

Library preparation employed the immunoSEQ multiplex PCR assay. The immuneACCESS repertoire file appears here via TCRdb, limited to in-frame rearrangements. These files lack a portion of the clones; in checked studies, under half of the deficit traces to unresolved V genes, and the cause of the others is not known. Here the sample has tens of thousands of clones; roughly 93% occur a single time. Under 0.5% of the sample lies in the top ten. The sequencing used CD4+ T cells from peripheral blood mononuclear cells, collected in the second trimester of pregnancy. This sequence originates from a female donor with multiple sclerosis, enrolled in a pregnancy study. This sequence uses TRBV29-1 and TRBJ1-1, with TRBD1 tentatively as D gene (5 bases match). The nucleotide sequence reads as follows: TGCAGCGTTGGAAGGGGAGGCACTGAAGCTTTCTTT. Its protein reads: CSVGRGGTEAFF.